The T cell receptor (beta chain) under discussion was sequenced for a study of cytomegalovirus exposure and HLA in healthy donors. Comment on this clone: The antigen is unknown.

Whole-study findings and limits: There were some V segments, including TRBV6-2 and TRBV6-3, excluded as indistinguishable. The study assumed roughly uniform donor sequencing depth for presence/absence analyses. HLA restriction was apparent for most CMV-associated TCR beta chains in a later analysis.

PCR primers comprised 60 Vbeta and 13 Jbeta primers. The protocol was immunoSEQ multiplex PCR, while the TCRdb copy is restricted to in-frame clones and leaves out a portion. The sample has over 150,000 clones, 65% to 85% seen once. Unmatched junction bases numbered 8, after V lost 5 bases and J lost 4 bases. The germline V gene has CDR1 SGHDT and CDR2 YYEEEE. The CDR3 has 16 amino acids. The chain links TRBV5-6 to TRBJ2-3; 12 positions agree with TRBD2. What was sequenced was PBMCs. This TCR derives from a man aged 55 to 69 in good health and CMV-seronegative. The CDR3 region has the DNA TGTGCCAGCAGTCTAGCGGGGGGGCCTTTGTCAGATACGCAGTATTTT. It is translated as CASSLAGGPLSDTQYF.